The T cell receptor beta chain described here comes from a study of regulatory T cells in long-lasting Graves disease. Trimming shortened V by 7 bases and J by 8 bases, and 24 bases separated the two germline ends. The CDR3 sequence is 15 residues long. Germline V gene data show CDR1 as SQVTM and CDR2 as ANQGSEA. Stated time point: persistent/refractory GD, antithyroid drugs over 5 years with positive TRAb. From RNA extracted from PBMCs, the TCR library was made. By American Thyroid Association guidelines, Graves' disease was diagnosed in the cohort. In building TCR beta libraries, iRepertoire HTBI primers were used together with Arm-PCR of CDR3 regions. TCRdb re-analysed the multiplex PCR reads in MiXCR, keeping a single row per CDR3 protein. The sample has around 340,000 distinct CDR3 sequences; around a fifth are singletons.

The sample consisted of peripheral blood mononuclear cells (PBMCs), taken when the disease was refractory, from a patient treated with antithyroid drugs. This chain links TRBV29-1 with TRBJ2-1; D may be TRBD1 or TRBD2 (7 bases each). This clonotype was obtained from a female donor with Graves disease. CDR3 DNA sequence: TGCAGCGCTGGCCCCGCAGGGGGGAGGGGCGATGAGCAGTTCTTC. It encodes CSAGPAGGRGDEQFF.